This TCR beta chain is drawn from a study of T cell responses to AZD1222 COVID-19 vaccine. Comments on this clone: What it binds is unknown.

V was shortened by 4 bases and J by 1 base, with 8 bases between the two germline ends. This CDR3 spans 14 amino acids. Per germline, CDR1 MNHEY and CDR2 SVGAGI. Study-wide results and limits: Spike-wide coverage was observed for vaccine-associated CD4 TCRs, with dominant responses at 160-218 and 743-854. Unmutated variant regions are reportedly targeted by nearly half of spike-specific TCRs.

Assay used: immunoSEQ multiplex PCR; TCRdb lists only in-frame clones, some missing. The table has some 97,000 clones, about 83% seen once; the top ten hold 3% to 3.5%. Sequenced material: peripheral blood, taken on day 0 of AZD1222 vaccination. The J gene is TRBJ1-5, the V gene TRBV6-5; D unresolved. This sequence was found in an adult in good health. The CDR3 coding sequence is TGTGCCAGCAGTTTAAGACAAAGCAATCAGCCCCAGCATTTT. Its protein product is CASSLRQSNQPQHF.